These T cell receptor beta chains were read from a single sample in a study of shared clonotypes between healthy human individuals. Assay used: immunoSEQ multiplex PCR; TCRdb lists only in-frame clones, some missing. The sample has 950,000 to 1,300,000 clones; 70% to 80% are singletons. Sequencing was done on a sample of memory CD4+ T cells sorted from blood. The receptors come from a man aged 18 to 35 in good health. The CDR3 runs from the conserved cysteine through the conserved F or W. Fields, in order: J gene, V gene, D gene, clone size, CDR3 protein, CDR3 DNA. The D gene is left open where the match is weak. Some rows mark clone size as missing; the rest say once, few, many or name a class of expanded clone.

>TRBJ1-5|TRBV19|NA|NA
CEHPPIQPQHF
TGTGAACACCCACCGATTCAGCCCCAGCATTTT
>TRBJ2-5|TRBV28|TRBD1|NA
CASSLDRAHQETQYF
TGTGCCAGCAGTTTGGACAGGGCACACCAAGAGACCCAGTACTTC
>TRBJ2-2|TRBV7-9|TRBD1|NA
CASSWTGGGLSTGELFF
TGTGCCAGCAGCTGGACAGGGGGAGGCCTTTCCACCGGGGAGCTGTTTTTT
>TRBJ1-1|TRBV29-1|NA|NA
CSVEPRNTEAFF
TGCAGCGTTGAACCCAGGAACACTGAAGCTTTCTTT
>TRBJ2-3|TRBV25-1|TRBD2|few
CASTKAGGSTDTQYF
TGTGCCAGCACAAAAGCGGGGGGCAGCACAGATACGCAGTATTTT
>TRBJ2-2|TRBV5-1|NA|few
CASSLAEGSGELFF
TGCGCCAGCAGCTTGGCCGAGGGGAGTGGGGAGCTGTTTTTT
>TRBJ1-1|TRBV19|NA|NA
CASRKANTEAFF
TGTGCCAGTCGGAAGGCAAACACTGAAGCTTTCTTT
>TRBJ1-5|TRBV28|NA|few
CASHEGAGQPQHF
TGTGCCAGCCATGAAGGGGCGGGTCAGCCCCAGCATTTT
>TRBJ2-7|TRBV18|NA|NA
CASSPPTVQGGPAGQYF
TGTGCCAGCTCACCACCAACTGTACAGGGCGGTCCTGCGGGGCAGTACTTC
>TRBJ1-4|TRBV7-9|TRBD1|once
CASSPQGAPEKLFF
TGTGCCAGCAGCCCCCAGGGGGCCCCTGAAAAACTGTTTTTT
>TRBJ2-7|TRBV28|NA|NA
CASSWWQGEQYF
TGTGCCAGCAGTTGGTGGCAGGGCGAGCAGTACTTC
>TRBJ1-2|TRBV5-4|NA|NA
CASSLSGYNYGYTF
TGTGCCAGCAGCTTGTCAGGGTACAACTATGGCTACACCTTC
>TRBJ2-7|TRBV25-1|NA|once
CASSDVGQAYEQYF
TGTGCCAGCAGTGACGTTGGACAAGCCTACGAGCAGTACTTC